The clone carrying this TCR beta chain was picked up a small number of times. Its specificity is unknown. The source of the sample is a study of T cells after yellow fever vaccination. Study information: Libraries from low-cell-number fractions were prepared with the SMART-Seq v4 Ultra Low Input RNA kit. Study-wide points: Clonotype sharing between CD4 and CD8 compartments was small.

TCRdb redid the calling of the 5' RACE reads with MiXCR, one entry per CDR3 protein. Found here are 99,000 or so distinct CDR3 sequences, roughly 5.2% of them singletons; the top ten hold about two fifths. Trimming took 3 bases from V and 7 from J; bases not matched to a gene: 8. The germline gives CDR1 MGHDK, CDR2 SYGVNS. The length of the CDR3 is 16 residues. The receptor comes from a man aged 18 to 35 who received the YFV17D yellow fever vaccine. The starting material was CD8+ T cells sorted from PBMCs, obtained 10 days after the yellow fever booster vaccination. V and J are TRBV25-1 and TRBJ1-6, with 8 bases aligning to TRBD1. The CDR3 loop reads CASSEDRVISNSPLHF. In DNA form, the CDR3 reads TGTGCCAGCAGTGAGGACAGGGTAATCAGCAATTCACCCCTCCACTTT.